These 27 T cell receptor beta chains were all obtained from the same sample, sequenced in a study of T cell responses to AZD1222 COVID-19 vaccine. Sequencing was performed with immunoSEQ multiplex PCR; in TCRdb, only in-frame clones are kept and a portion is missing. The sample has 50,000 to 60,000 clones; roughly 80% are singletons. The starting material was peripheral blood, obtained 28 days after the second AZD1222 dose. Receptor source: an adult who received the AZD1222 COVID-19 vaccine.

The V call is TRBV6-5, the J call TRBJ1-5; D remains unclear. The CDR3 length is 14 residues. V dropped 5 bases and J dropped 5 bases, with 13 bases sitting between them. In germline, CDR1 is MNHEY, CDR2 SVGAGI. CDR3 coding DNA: TGTGCCAGCAGTACCCCGGGATCCTATCAGCCCCAGCATTTT. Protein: CASSTPGSYQPQHF.

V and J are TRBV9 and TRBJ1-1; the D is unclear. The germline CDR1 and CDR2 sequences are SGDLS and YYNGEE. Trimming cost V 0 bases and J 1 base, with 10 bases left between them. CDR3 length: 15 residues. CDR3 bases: TGTGCCAGCAGCGTAGCAGGTGTGGGGAACACTGAAGCTTTCTTT. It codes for CASSVAGVGNTEAFF.

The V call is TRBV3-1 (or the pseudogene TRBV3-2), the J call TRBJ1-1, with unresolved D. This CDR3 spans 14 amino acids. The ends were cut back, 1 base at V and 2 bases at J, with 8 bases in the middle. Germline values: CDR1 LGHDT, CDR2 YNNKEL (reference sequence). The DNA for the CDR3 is TGTGCCAGCAGCCAAGTTGGAGAAAACACTGAAGCTTTCTTT. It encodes CASSQVGENTEAFF.

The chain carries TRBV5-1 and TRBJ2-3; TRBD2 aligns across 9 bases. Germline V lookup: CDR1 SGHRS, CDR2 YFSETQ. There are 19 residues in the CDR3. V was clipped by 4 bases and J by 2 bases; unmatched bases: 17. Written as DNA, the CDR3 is TGCGCCAGCAGCCCCCAGCGCGGGGGGGCGAAATCCGACACAGATACGCAGTATTTT. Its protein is CASSPQRGGAKSDTDTQYF.

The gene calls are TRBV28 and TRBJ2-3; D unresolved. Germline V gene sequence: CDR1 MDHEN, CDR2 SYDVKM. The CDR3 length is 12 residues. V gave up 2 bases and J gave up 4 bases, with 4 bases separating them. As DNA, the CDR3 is TGTGCCAGCAGTTTAATTTCAGATACGCAGTATTTT. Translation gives CASSLISDTQYF.

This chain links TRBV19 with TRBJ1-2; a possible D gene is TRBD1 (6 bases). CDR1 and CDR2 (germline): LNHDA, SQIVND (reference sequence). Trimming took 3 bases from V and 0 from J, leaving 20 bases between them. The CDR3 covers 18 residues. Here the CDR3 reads CASSIDPPTTGTNYGYTF. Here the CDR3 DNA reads TGTGCCAGTAGTATCGACCCTCCTACGACAGGAACTAACTATGGCTACACCTTC.

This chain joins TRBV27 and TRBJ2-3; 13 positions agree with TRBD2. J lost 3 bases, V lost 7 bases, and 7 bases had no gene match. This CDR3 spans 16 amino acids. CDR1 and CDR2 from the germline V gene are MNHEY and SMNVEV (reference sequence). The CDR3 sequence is CASKGTTSGRTDTQYF. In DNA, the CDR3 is TGTGCCAGCAAGGGGACGACTAGCGGGAGGACAGATACGCAGTATTTT.

CDR3: CASSPGTSGHTGELFF. The CDR3, as DNA: TGTGCCAGCAGCCCCGGGACTAGCGGACACACCGGGGAGCTGTTTTTT. The rearrangement uses TRBV5-4 and TRBJ2-2, with 11 bases identical to TRBD2. J was trimmed by 3 bases and V by 4 bases; bases with no gene match: 5. This CDR3 is 16 amino acids long. Germline-derived CDR1 and CDR2 are SGHNT and YYREEE (reference sequence).

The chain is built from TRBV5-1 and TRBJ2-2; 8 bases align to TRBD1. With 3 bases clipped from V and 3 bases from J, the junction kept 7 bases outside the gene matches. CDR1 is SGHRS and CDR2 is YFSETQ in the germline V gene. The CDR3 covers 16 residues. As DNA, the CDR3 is TGCGCCAGCAGCTCTACCAACAGGGGGTACACCGGGGAGCTGTTTTTT. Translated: CASSSTNRGYTGELFF.

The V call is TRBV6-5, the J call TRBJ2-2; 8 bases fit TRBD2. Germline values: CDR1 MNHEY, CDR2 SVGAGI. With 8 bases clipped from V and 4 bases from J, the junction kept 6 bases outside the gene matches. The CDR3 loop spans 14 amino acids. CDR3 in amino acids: CASVTGGPTGELFF. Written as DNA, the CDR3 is TGTGCCAGCGTCACGGGGGGGCCCACCGGGGAGCTGTTTTTT.

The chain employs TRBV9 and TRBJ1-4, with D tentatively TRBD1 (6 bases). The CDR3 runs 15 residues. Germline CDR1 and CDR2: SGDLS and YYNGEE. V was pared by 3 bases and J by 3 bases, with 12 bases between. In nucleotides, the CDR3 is TGTGCCAGCAGCGCCTCAGGGGTTTCTAATGAAAAACTGTTTTTT. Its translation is CASSASGVSNEKLFF.

The CDR3 here is CASKPGGSGNTIYF. The CDR3 region has the DNA TGTGCCAGCAAACCCGGGGGCTCTGGAAACACCATATATTTT. The rearrangement joins TRBV2 to TRBJ1-3; D is possibly TRBD1 (5 bases). This CDR3 is 14 amino acids long. Trimming cost V 7 bases and J 0 bases, with 10 bases left between them. Germline V CDR1 and CDR2: SNHLY, FYNNEI. Together with reference TRBV2 and TRBJ1-3, the CDR3 gives the full variable domain: EPEVTQTPSHQVTQMGQEVILRCVPISNHLYFYWYRQILGQKVEFLVSFYNNEISEKSEIFDDQFSVERPDGSNFTLKIRSTKLEDSAMYFCASKPGGSGNTIYFGEGSWLTVV.

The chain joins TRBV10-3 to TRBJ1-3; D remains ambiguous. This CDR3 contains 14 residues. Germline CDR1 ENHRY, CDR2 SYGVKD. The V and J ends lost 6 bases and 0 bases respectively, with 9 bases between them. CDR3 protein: CAIRDGNSGNTIYF. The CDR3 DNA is TGTGCCATCAGGGACGGGAACTCTGGAAACACCATATATTTT.

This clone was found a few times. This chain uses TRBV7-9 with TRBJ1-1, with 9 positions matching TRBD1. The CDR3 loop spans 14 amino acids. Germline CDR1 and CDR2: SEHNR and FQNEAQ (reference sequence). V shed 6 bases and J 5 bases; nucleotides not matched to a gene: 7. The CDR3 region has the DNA TGTGCCAGCAGTTACACAGGGGGCGGGACTGAAGCTTTCTTT. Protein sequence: CASSYTGGGTEAFF.

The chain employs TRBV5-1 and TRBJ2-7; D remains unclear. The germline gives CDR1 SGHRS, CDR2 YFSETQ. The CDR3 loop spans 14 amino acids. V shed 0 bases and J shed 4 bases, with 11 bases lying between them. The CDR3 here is CASSLGDGRYEQYV. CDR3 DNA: TGCGCCAGCAGCTTGGGAGATGGACGATACGAGCAGTACGTC.

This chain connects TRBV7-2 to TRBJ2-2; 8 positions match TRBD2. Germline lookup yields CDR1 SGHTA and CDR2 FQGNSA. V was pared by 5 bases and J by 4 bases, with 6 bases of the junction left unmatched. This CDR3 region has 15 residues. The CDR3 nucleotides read TGTGCCAGCAGCGACGGGAGGGCCCTCACCGGGGAGCTGTTTTTT. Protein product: CASSDGRALTGELFF.

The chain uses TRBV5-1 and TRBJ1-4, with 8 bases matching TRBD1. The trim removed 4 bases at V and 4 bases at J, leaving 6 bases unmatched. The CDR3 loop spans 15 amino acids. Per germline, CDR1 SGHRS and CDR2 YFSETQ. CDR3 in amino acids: CASSPQQGGNEKLFF. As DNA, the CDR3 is TGCGCCAGCAGCCCCCAACAGGGGGGTAATGAAAAACTGTTTTTT.

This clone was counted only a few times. In nucleotides, the CDR3 is TGTGCCAGCAGCCCCGGGACGGGGTATCAAGAGACCCAGTACTTC. It yields the protein CASSPGTGYQETQYF. The rearrangement links TRBV6-5 to TRBJ2-5; D may match TRBD1 or TRBD2 (5 bases each). The length of the CDR3 is 15 residues. Per germline, CDR1 MNHEY and CDR2 SVGAGI. V shed 6 bases and J shed 2 bases, with 16 bases lying between them.

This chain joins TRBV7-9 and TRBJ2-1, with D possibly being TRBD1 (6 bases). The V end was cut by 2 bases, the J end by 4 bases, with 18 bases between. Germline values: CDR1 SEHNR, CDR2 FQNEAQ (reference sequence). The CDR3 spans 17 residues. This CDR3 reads CASSLTPGQELYNEQFF. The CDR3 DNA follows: TGTGCCAGCAGCTTAACACCGGGACAAGAATTGTACAATGAGCAGTTCTTC.

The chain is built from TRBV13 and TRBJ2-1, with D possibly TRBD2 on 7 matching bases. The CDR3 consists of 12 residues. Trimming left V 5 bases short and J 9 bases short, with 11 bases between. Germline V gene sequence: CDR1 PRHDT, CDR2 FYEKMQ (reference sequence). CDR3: CASSPRGGEQFF. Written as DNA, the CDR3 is TGTGCCAGCAGCCCGAGGGGGGGTGAGCAGTTCTTC.

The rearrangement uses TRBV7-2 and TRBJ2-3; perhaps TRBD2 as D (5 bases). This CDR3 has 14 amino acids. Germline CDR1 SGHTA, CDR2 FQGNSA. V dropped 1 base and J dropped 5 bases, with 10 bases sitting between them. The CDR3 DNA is TGTGCCAGCAGCTTAGGCGGAGGAAGAGATACGCAGTATTTT. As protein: CASSLGGGRDTQYF.

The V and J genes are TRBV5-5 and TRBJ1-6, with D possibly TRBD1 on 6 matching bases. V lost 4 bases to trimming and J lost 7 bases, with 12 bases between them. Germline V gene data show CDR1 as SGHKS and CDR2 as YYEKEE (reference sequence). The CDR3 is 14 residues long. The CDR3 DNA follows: TGTGCCAGCAGCCCGGGGGCTCTGAATTCACCCCTCCACTTT. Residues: CASSPGALNSPLHF.

Here the CDR3 DNA reads TGCAGCGTTCCTCCCGGGACAGGGGCCGACAATGAGCAGTTCTTC. Protein: CSVPPGTGADNEQFF. This chain links TRBV29-1 with TRBJ2-1; 10 nucleotides agree with TRBD1. V gave up 5 bases and J gave up 5 bases; unmatched junction bases: 9. Germline V gene lookup returns CDR1 SQVTM and CDR2 ANQGSEA. This CDR3 region has 15 residues.

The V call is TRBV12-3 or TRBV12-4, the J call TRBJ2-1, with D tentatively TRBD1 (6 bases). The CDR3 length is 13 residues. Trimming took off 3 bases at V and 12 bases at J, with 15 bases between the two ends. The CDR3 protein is CASSFSTGKGQFF. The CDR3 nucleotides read TGTGCCAGCAGTTTCTCTACAGGGAAGGGGCAGTTCTTC.

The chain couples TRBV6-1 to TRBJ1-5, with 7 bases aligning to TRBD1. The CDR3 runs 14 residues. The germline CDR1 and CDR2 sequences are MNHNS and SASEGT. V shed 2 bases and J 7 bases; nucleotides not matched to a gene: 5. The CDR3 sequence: CASSERGGFQPQHF. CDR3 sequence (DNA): TGTGCCAGCAGTGAAAGAGGGGGCTTCCAGCCCCAGCATTTT.

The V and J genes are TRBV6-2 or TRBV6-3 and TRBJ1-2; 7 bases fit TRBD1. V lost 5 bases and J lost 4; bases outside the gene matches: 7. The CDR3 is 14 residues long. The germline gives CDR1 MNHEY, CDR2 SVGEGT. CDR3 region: CASSAATGTYGYTF. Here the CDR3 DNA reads TGTGCCAGCAGTGCCGCGACAGGGACCTATGGCTACACCTTC.

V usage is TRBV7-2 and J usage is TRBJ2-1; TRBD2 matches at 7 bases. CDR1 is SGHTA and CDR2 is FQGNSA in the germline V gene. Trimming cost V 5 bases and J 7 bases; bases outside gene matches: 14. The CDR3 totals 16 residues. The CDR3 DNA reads TGTGCCAGCAGCAGCCCCGGGACTACCTCGAGGAATGAGCAGTTCTTC. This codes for CASSSPGTTSRNEQFF.